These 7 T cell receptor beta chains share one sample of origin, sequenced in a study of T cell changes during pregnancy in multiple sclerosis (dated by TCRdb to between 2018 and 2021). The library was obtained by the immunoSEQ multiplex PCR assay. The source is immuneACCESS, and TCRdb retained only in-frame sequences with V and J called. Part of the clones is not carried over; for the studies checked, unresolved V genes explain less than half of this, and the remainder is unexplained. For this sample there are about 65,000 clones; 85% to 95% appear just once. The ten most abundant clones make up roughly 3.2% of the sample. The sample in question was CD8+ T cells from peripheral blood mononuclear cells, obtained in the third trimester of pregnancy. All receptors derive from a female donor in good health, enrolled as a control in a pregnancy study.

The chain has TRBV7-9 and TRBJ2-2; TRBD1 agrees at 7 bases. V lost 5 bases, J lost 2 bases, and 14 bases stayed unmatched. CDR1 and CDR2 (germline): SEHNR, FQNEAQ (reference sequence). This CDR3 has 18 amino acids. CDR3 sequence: CASSLPFTRDRNTGELFF. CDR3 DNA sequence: TGTGCCAGCAGCCTACCCTTCACCCGGGACAGAAACACCGGGGAGCTGTTTTTT.

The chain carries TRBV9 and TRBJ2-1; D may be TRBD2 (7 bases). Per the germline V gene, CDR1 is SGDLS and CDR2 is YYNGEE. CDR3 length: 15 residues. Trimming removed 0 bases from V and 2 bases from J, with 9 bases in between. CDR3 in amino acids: CASSVEGGAYNEQFF. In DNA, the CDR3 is TGTGCCAGCAGCGTAGAAGGGGGGGCCTACAATGAGCAGTTCTTC.

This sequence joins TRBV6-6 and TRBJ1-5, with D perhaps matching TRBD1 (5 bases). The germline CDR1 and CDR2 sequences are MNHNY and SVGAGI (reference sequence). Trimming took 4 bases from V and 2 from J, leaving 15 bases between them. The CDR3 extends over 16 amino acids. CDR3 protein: CASSLLWTNGNQPQHF. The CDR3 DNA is TGTGCCAGCAGTTTGCTCTGGACAAATGGCAATCAGCCCCAGCATTTT.

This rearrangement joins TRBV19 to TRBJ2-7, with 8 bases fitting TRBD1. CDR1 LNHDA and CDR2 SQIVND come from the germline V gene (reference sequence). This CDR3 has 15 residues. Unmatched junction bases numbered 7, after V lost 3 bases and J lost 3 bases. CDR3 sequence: CASSILTGAIYEQYF. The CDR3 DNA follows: TGTGCCAGTAGTATTTTGACAGGGGCAATCTACGAGCAGTACTTC.

The CDR3 protein is CASSYRPSGYNEQFF. As DNA, the CDR3 is TGTGCCAGTAGTTACAGGCCTTCTGGGTACAATGAGCAGTTCTTC. The gene calls are TRBV19 and TRBJ2-1, with D perhaps TRBD1 (5 bases). The V gene lost 5 bases and the J gene lost 4 bases, with 15 bases spanning the gap. The CDR3 contains 15 residues. Germline V gene sequence: CDR1 LNHDA, CDR2 SQIVND (reference sequence).

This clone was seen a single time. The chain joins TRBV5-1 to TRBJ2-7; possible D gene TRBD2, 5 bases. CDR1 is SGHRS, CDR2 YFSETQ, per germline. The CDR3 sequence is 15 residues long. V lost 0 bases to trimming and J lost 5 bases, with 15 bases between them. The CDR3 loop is CASSLDRSPGDEQYF. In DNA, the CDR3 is TGCGCCAGCAGCTTGGATCGGTCCCCCGGGGACGAGCAGTACTTC.

CDR3 in amino acids: CASSPRGAGNTIYF. The CDR3 coding sequence is TGTGCCAGCAGTCCTCGGGGGGCCGGAAACACCATATATTTT. This chain links TRBV27 with TRBJ1-3; D perhaps matches TRBD1 (6 bases). V lost 5 bases, J lost 4 bases, and 12 bases lay in between. Per the germline V gene, CDR1 is MNHEY and CDR2 is SMNVEV (reference sequence). This CDR3 is built from 14 residues.